This T cell receptor (beta chain) emerged from a study of blood T cell repertoires in COVID-19. Looking at the study overall: Whether acute or convalescent, the COVID-19 samples came from the United States, Italy and Spain.

Germline CDR1 reads SNHLY; CDR2 reads FYNNEI. The length of the CDR3 is 14 residues. With V trimmed by 4 bases and J by 5 bases, 5 bases remained unmatched. In the original processing: Amplification from reference gene primers served as the basis for estimated nucleated cell counts. Here immunoSEQ multiplex PCR was the method, and the copy in TCRdb shows in-frame clones only, minus some. V and J calls and clone size are copied from that table; D and trimming were computed from the DNA. There are about 200,000 clones in the sample; 80% occur only once, and around 6.9% lies in the top ten. This TCR was recovered from a man aged 55 to 69 with acute or convalescent COVID-19. This chain links TRBV2 with TRBJ1-5, with 7 nucleotides matching TRBD1. Specimen: peripheral blood. CDR3: CASSGRTGDQPQHF. CDR3 sequence (DNA): TGTGCCAGCAGTGGCCGGACAGGAGATCAGCCCCAGCATTTT.